This note documents a single T cell receptor (beta chain) sequence. These data originate in a study of T cells after posttransplantation cyclophosphamide. The related graft donor's blood sample was taken on the day of bone marrow donation. This CDR3 comprises 15 residues. The ends were cut back, 3 bases at V and 2 bases at J, with 11 bases in the middle. Germline assignment: CDR1 SEHNR and CDR2 FQNEAQ (reference sequence). Data came from immunoSEQ multiplex PCR; TCRdb stores just in-frame clones and leaves some out. The table has 2,500 to 3,500 clones, 61% seen once. The sample taken for sequencing was memory CD8+ T cells sorted from blood. This receptor was taken from a woman in her twenties or thirties in good health and a related stem cell transplant donor. The chain links TRBV7-9 to TRBJ1-3; TRBD1 might be the D (5 bases). CDR3 residues: CASSLSWGAGNTIYF. The CDR3 DNA is TGTGCCAGCAGCTTGTCTTGGGGGGCTGGAAACACCATATATTTT.